Each of the 2 T cell receptor beta chains below was sequenced from the same sample in a study of blood T cells in healthy people across ages. PCR was performed a second time for 7 to 11 cycles using a sample-barcoded 5' primer and a J-beta primer mix. Each CDR3 protein is one row after TCRdb ran MiXCR on the 5' RACE reads. The data hold about 670,000 distinct CDR3 sequences, with around 52% observed a single time. The sequenced sample was blood. These receptors were obtained from a woman aged 80 or older in good health.

The rearrangement links TRBV27 to TRBJ1-2; D call uncertain. The CDR3 contains 13 residues. CDR1 MNHEY and CDR2 SMNVEV come from the germline V gene (reference sequence). The V gene lost 2 bases and the J gene lost 8 bases, with 12 bases spanning the gap. The CDR3 is CASSLSGVGGYTF. CDR3 in DNA: TGTGCCAGCAGTTTAAGCGGGGTAGGGGGCTACACCTTC.

This clonotype was counted only a few times. The chain is built from TRBV27 and TRBJ2-4; D might be TRBD1 (6 bases). The germline CDR1 and CDR2 sequences are MNHEY and SMNVEV (reference sequence). This CDR3 is 17 amino acids long. V shed 5 bases and J shed 1 base, with 18 bases lying between them. DNA for the CDR3: TGTGCCAGCAGTCCTTACCTAGGCCAGGGGGCCAAAAACATTCAGTACTTC. Translated, it gives CASSPYLGQGAKNIQYF.